The rows below give T cell receptor beta chains drawn from one sample of a study of cytomegalovirus exposure and HLA in healthy donors. Profiling relied on immunoSEQ multiplex PCR, and the TCRdb table lists in-frame clones only, not all of them. The profile shows under 200,000 clones, more than 70% of them singletons. Input material: PBMCs. The receptor set was obtained from a male donor in good health and CMV-seropositive. Both conserved end residues are part of each CDR3. A D gene is named only where the DNA matches it firmly. Size tells how often a clone was seen (once, few, many) or the class of an expanded clone, and some rows leave it out.

j_gene	abundance	d_gene	v_gene	CDR3nt	CDR3aa
TRBJ2-3	-	-	TRBV5-1	TGCGCCAGCACAGTTGGAGGGAGCCCAGATACGCAGTATTTT	CASTVGGSPDTQYF
TRBJ2-2	-	TRBD2	TRBV13	TGTGCCAGCAGCTTAGGTAGCGGGAGGGCCAAAGAAACCGGGGAGCTGTTTTTT	CASSLGSGRAKETGELFF
TRBJ1-5	-	TRBD1	TRBV25-1	TGTGCCAGCAGTGAAACCGGGACAGGGGGAATTCAGCCCCAGCATTTT	CASSETGTGGIQPQHF
TRBJ1-6	-	-	TRBV28	TGTGCCAGCAGCCCCGCCCTATATGAGGGATCACCCCTCCACTTT	CASSPALYEGSPLHF
TRBJ2-7	-	TRBD2	TRBV4-2	TGTGCCAGCAGCCAAGAGGCACTAGCGTACGAGCAGTACTTC	CASSQEALAYEQYF
TRBJ1-1	few	-	TRBV7-2	TGTGCCAGCAGCTTAAGGGGGGGTGACACTGAAGCTTTCTTT	CASSLRGGDTEAFF
TRBJ2-3	-	TRBD2	TRBV27	TGTGCCAGCAGTCGGACTAGCGGGAGGACAGATACGCAGTATTTT	CASSRTSGRTDTQYF
TRBJ2-3	-	-	TRBV19	TGTGCCAGTAGTATTGGTCTAGTACTGCACGGTACGCAGTATTTT	CASSIGLVLHGTQYF
TRBJ2-7	-	TRBD1	TRBV18	TGTGCCAGCTCACCAAACCATAACAGGGGCTCCTACGAGCAGTACTTC	CASSPNHNRGSYEQYF
TRBJ2-1	few	-	TRBV7-9	TGTTCCAGCAGCTTAGCGCTAGTTTTCAATGAGCAGTTCTTC	CSSSLALVFNEQFF
TRBJ2-1	-	TRBD2	TRBV7-9	TGTGCCACCCGAGCCGGGACTAGCGGGGACAATGAGCAGTTCTTC	CATRAGTSGDNEQFF
TRBJ2-1	-	-	TRBV19	TGTGCCAGTAGTACGGGTTATGAGTTCTTC	CASSTGYEFF
TRBJ2-7	-	TRBD1	TRBV13	TGTGCCAGCAGCTTGGTAACAGGGGGCTCCTACGAGCAGTACTTC	CASSLVTGGSYEQYF
TRBJ1-2	-	TRBD1	TRBV7-9	TGTGCCAGCAGCTGGGGGGACAGGGGGGGACATGGCTACACCTTC	CASSWGDRGGHGYTF
TRBJ2-7	-	TRBD2	TRBV6-1	TGTGCCAGCAGTGCAATTTCGGGGGGACTAGCGGGAGCCTACGAGCAGTACTTC	CASSAISGGLAGAYEQYF
TRBJ2-2	-	-	TRBV9	TGTGCCAGCAGCGTCGGGGGCACCGGGGAGCTGTTTTTT	CASSVGGTGELFF
TRBJ2-5	-	-	TRBV4-3	TGCGCCAGCAGCCCCGGGACCGGGACTTGGGAGACCCAGTACTTC	CASSPGTGTWETQYF
TRBJ1-6	-	TRBD1	TRBV15	TGTGCCACCAGCTCTCGATCATGGGGACAGGGGGAGCATTCACCCCTCCACTTT	CATSSRSWGQGEHSPLHF
TRBJ2-3	-	TRBD1	TRBV10-3	TGTGCCGCTGGGACAGGGGGCGTCACAGATACGCAGTATTTT	CAAGTGGVTDTQYF
TRBJ1-3	-	-	TRBV27	TGTGCCAGCAGTTTGGAGGGGGGGATTGGAAACACCATATATTTT	CASSLEGGIGNTIYF
TRBJ2-5	-	TRBD1	TRBV5-6	TGTGCCAGCAGCTTATGGACAGGGCAGGGGCAAGAGACCCAGTACTTC	CASSLWTGQGQETQYF
TRBJ2-7	-	TRBD1	TRBV10-3	TGTGCCACCAGGACAGGGGTCGGAGGCTCCTACGAGCAGTACTTC	CATRTGVGGSYEQYF